The present TCR beta chain was sequenced within a study of blood T cell repertoires in COVID-19. Across the study: PBMCs, B-cell-depleted T cells, or T cells were the source of the cDNA or gDNA that made up the material.

Germline-derived CDR1 and CDR2 are MNHNS and SASEGT. The V gene lost 2 bases and the J gene lost 6 bases, with 16 bases spanning the gap. This CDR3 contains 15 residues. Profiling relied on immunoSEQ multiplex PCR, and the TCRdb table lists in-frame clones only, not all of them. The table lists tens of thousands of clones, roughly 90% of them singletons, with about 2.9% in the top ten. The receptor comes from a woman aged 50 to 60 with active or convalescent COVID-19. This chain connects TRBV6-1 to TRBJ1-2; D possibly corresponds to TRBD1 (5 bases). The specimen was peripheral blood. CDR3 in DNA: TGTGCCAGCAGTGAACCTACGCGGGGGGTTCATGGCTACACCTTC. This gives the protein CASSEPTRGVHGYTF.